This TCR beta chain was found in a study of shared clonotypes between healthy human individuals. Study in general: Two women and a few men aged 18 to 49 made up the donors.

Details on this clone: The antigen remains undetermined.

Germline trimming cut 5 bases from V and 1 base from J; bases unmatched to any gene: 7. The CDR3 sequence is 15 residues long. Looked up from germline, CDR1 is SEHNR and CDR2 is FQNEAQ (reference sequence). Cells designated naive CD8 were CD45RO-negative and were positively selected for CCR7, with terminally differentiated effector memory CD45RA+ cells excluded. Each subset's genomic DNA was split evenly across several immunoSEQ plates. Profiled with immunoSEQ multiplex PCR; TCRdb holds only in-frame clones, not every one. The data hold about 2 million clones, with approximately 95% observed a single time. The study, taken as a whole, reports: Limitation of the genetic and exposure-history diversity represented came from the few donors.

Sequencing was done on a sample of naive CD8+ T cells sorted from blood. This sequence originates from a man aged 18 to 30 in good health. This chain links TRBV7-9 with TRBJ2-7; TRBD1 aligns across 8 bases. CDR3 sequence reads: CASSPGQGKSYEQYF. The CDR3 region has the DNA TGTGCCAGCAGCCCTGGACAGGGCAAATCCTACGAGCAGTACTTC.